The text below deals with one TCR beta chain. This entry comes from a study of human T cells and chemical hapten exposure. V was clipped by 8 bases and J by 4 bases; unmatched bases: 12. The CDR3 is made up of 15 amino acids. Germline V gene lookup returns CDR1 LGHNA and CDR2 YSLEER. TCRdb used MiXCR to reprocess the RACE reads, holding one entry per CDR3 protein. The top ten hold about 1.8% of the sample, which has roughly 52,000 distinct CDR3 sequences, approximately 11% seen once. Sample time point: patch test 1, 2 weeks after DPC sensitization. Treatment defined: therapeutic diphenylcyclopropenone sensitization with weekly scalp DPC. It was unfractionated whole blood from which total RNA was extracted.

The chain uses TRBV4-3 and TRBJ2-7; 9 nucleotides line up with TRBD1. This material consisted of whole blood, taken in connection with sensitization to the hapten diphenylcyclopropenone (DPC). This TCR was recovered from a woman aged 40 to 50 with alopecia areata. Some clones in this sample may be carry-over from other donors' samples. The CDR3: CASPLTGGDPYEQYF. CDR3 sequence (DNA): TGCGCCAGCCCCTTAACAGGGGGCGATCCTTACGAGCAGTACTTC.